This is a list of T cell receptor beta chains from one sample in a study of T cell responses to AZD1222 COVID-19 vaccine. This table comes from immunoSEQ multiplex PCR, and its TCRdb copy is limited to in-frame clones, with some not included. The sample has approximately 170,000 clones; roughly 93% are singletons. Material: peripheral blood, obtained on day 0 of AZD1222 vaccination. The receptor set was obtained from an adult in good health. The CDR3 runs from the conserved cysteine through the conserved F or W. The order of the fields is D gene, J gene, clone size, V gene, CDR3 DNA, CDR3 protein. The D gene is left open where the match is weak. Size tells how often a clone was seen (once, few, many) or the class of an expanded clone, and some rows leave it out.

D gene: NA
J gene: TRBJ1-2
clone size: NA
V gene: TRBV12-3/TRBV12-4
CDR3 DNA: TGTGCCAGCAGTCAGGGAAATGGCTACACCTTC
CDR3 protein: CASSQGNGYTF

D gene: NA
J gene: TRBJ2-1
clone size: NA
V gene: TRBV5-6
CDR3 DNA: TGTGCCAGCAGCTTTGAGTTAGAGCAGTTCTTC
CDR3 protein: CASSFELEQFF

D gene: TRBD2
J gene: TRBJ2-1
clone size: NA
V gene: TRBV15
CDR3 DNA: TGTGCCACCAGGGCGGCGGCTAGCGGGTACCAGGCAGTCTACAATGAGCAGTTCTTC
CDR3 protein: CATRAAASGYQAVYNEQFF

D gene: NA
J gene: TRBJ1-2
clone size: NA
V gene: TRBV6-1
CDR3 DNA: TGTGCCAGCAGTGAAAGTGGGGGAGGGGGCTATGGCTACACCTTC
CDR3 protein: CASSESGGGGYGYTF

D gene: TRBD1
J gene: TRBJ2-4
clone size: NA
V gene: TRBV6-5
CDR3 DNA: TGTGCCAGCAGTTACTCCGGAACAGGGGGCCAAAACATTCAGTACTTC
CDR3 protein: CASSYSGTGGQNIQYF

D gene: NA
J gene: TRBJ2-1
clone size: NA
V gene: TRBV4-1
CDR3 DNA: TGCGCCAGCAGCCAAGGTGTTAGCGGCTTCTACAATGAGCAGTTCTTC
CDR3 protein: CASSQGVSGFYNEQFF

D gene: TRBD1
J gene: TRBJ1-2
clone size: NA
V gene: TRBV5-5
CDR3 DNA: TGTGCCAGCAGCACCTTTTCCGGACAGGGGAGGTCTGGCTACACCTTC
CDR3 protein: CASSTFSGQGRSGYTF

D gene: NA
J gene: TRBJ1-1
clone size: NA
V gene: TRBV27
CDR3 DNA: TGTGCCAGCAGTTTTCTGGGGCGGGGGGCCACTGAAGCTTTCTTT
CDR3 protein: CASSFLGRGATEAFF

D gene: NA
J gene: TRBJ1-2
clone size: NA
V gene: TRBV29-1
CDR3 DNA: TGCAGCGTTTTATGGGATATGGGCTACACCTTC
CDR3 protein: CSVLWDMGYTF

D gene: TRBD1
J gene: TRBJ2-7
clone size: NA
V gene: TRBV20-1
CDR3 DNA: TGCAGTGCTAGTTTTCGGCAGGGGGTATCCTACGAGCAGTACTTC
CDR3 protein: CSASFRQGVSYEQYF

D gene: TRBD2
J gene: TRBJ2-1
clone size: NA
V gene: TRBV19
CDR3 DNA: TGTGCCAGTAGTCCTACTAGCGGGAGGCCCCCCGGTGAGCAGTTCTTC
CDR3 protein: CASSPTSGRPPGEQFF

D gene: NA
J gene: TRBJ1-2
clone size: NA
V gene: TRBV18
CDR3 DNA: TGTGCCAGCTCACCAGGGTTAAGGGATGGCTACACCTTC
CDR3 protein: CASSPGLRDGYTF

D gene: NA
J gene: TRBJ2-7
clone size: NA
V gene: TRBV6-2/TRBV6-3
CDR3 DNA: TGTGCCAGCAGTCGTATTCGGGGAAACGAGCAGTACTTC
CDR3 protein: CASSRIRGNEQYF

D gene: TRBD1
J gene: TRBJ1-2
clone size: NA
V gene: TRBV7-9
CDR3 DNA: TGTGCCAGCAGCCCCGGGACAGGGATCTACACCTTC
CDR3 protein: CASSPGTGIYTF

D gene: TRBD1
J gene: TRBJ1-2
clone size: NA
V gene: TRBV19
CDR3 DNA: TGTGCCAGTAGTTCCCTCCGGGGACAGGGGGACGGCTACACCTTC
CDR3 protein: CASSSLRGQGDGYTF

D gene: TRBD2
J gene: TRBJ2-7
clone size: once
V gene: TRBV28
CDR3 DNA: TGTGCCAGCATCGGACTAGCGGGAGGGTACGAGCAGTACTTC
CDR3 protein: CASIGLAGGYEQYF

D gene: NA
J gene: TRBJ1-1
clone size: NA
V gene: TRBV3-1/TRBV3-2
CDR3 DNA: TGTGCCAGCAGCCGTTCAGAATCTACTTTGACTGAAGCTTTCTTT
CDR3 protein: CASSRSESTLTEAFF

D gene: NA
J gene: TRBJ2-7
clone size: NA
V gene: TRBV18
CDR3 DNA: TGTGCCAGCTCACCGGACAACGGATTGTTCGAGCAGTACTTC
CDR3 protein: CASSPDNGLFEQYF

D gene: NA
J gene: TRBJ1-4
clone size: NA
V gene: TRBV30
CDR3 DNA: TGTGCCTGGAGTGTACGGCGGGGGACTAATGAAAAACTGTTTTTT
CDR3 protein: CAWSVRRGTNEKLFF

D gene: NA
J gene: TRBJ2-1
clone size: NA
V gene: TRBV30
CDR3 DNA: TGTGCCTGGAGCGTGACTAGTACGGATGAGCAGTTCTTC
CDR3 protein: CAWSVTSTDEQFF

D gene: NA
J gene: TRBJ1-1
clone size: NA
V gene: TRBV6-5
CDR3 DNA: TGTGCCAGCGGTAGACTGGGAACTGAAGCTTTCTTT
CDR3 protein: CASGRLGTEAFF

D gene: NA
J gene: TRBJ1-2
clone size: NA
V gene: TRBV10-2
CDR3 DNA: TGCGCCAGCCTACAACACAGTAACTATGGCTACACCTTC
CDR3 protein: CASLQHSNYGYTF